The 30 T cell receptor beta chains below come from one sample, sequenced in a study of T cells after somatic rescue of genetic block. Profiling relied on immunoSEQ multiplex PCR, and the TCRdb table lists in-frame clones only, not all of them. The table records some 90,000 clones, 85% to 90% of them present only once. The sequencing input was peripheral blood mononuclear cells (PBMCs). The receptor source for this set is a young woman.

The rearrangement joins TRBV19 to TRBJ2-7, with D possibly TRBD2 on 6 matching bases. Per germline, CDR1 LNHDA and CDR2 SQIVND (reference sequence). The CDR3 has 15 amino acids. The V and J ends lost 3 bases and 4 bases respectively, with 16 bases between them. CDR3 sequence (DNA): TGTGCCAGTAGTATTGCCGTAGGAGGGCTGTACGAGCAGTACTTC. Residues: CASSIAVGGLYEQYF.

The chain has TRBV11-2 and TRBJ2-5; no clear D. CDR1 SGHAT and CDR2 FQNNGV come from the germline V gene. Trimming took 3 bases from V and 2 from J, leaving 19 bases between them. The CDR3 contains 17 residues. As DNA, the CDR3 is TGTGCCAGCAGCTTCCCTGTCACCGCCGGCGGACAAGAGACCCAGTACTTC. Translating gives CASSFPVTAGGQETQYF.

The chain employs TRBV6-6 and TRBJ2-7; D is ambiguous. This CDR3 comprises 14 residues. The V end was cut by 0 bases, the J end by 0 bases, with 6 bases between. Germline-derived CDR1 and CDR2 are MNHNY and SVGAGI (reference sequence). The DNA for the CDR3 is TGTGCCAGCAGTTACTCGAAGGACTCCTACGAGCAGTACTTC. This translates into CASSYSKDSYEQYF.

This rearrangement joins TRBV4-1 to TRBJ2-1; 8 positions agree with TRBD2. Germline V gene lookup returns CDR1 MGHRA and CDR2 YSYEKL. This CDR3 is built from 15 residues. The V gene end was trimmed by 2 bases and the J gene end by 7 bases; junction bases not matched to a gene: 7. CDR3 in DNA: TGCGCCAGCAGCCAACCAGCGGGAGTCGGGAATGAGCAGTTCTTC. This translates into CASSQPAGVGNEQFF.

The chain combines TRBV7-2 with TRBJ2-2; 14 nucleotides match TRBD2. CDR1 is SGHTA and CDR2 is FQGNSA in the germline V gene. After removal of 0 bases from V and 7 bases from J, the junction contained 1 base not matched to a gene. The CDR3 is 16 residues long. CDR3 sequence reads: CASSLAGLAGVGELFF. CDR3 DNA: TGTGCCAGCAGCTTAGCGGGACTAGCGGGAGTCGGGGAGCTGTTTTTT.

This clone was counted a single time. The rearrangement links TRBV7-9 to TRBJ2-1; D call uncertain. The CDR3 sequence is 15 residues long. Germline-derived CDR1 and CDR2 are SEHNR and FQNEAQ (reference sequence). The V end lost 3 bases, the J end lost 2 bases, and 11 bases lay between the germline ends. CDR3: CASSFPDLAYNEQFF. The CDR3 DNA follows: TGTGCCAGCAGCTTCCCGGACCTAGCCTACAATGAGCAGTTCTTC.

The genes are TRBV5-6 and TRBJ1-4; 10 bases agree with TRBD1. The CDR3 runs to 15 residues. Germline V gives CDR1 SGHDT, CDR2 YYEEEE. Trimming took 3 bases from V and 6 from J; bases not matched to a gene: 5. The CDR3 sequence: CASSSGTGVDEKLFF. CDR3 nucleotide sequence: TGTGCCAGCAGCTCCGGGACAGGGGTGGATGAAAAACTGTTTTTT.

This chain joins TRBV27 and TRBJ2-5; 9 nucleotides align to TRBD1. The V and J ends lost 6 bases and 3 bases, in that order; junction bases with no gene match: 5. The CDR3 runs 14 residues. The germline V gene encodes CDR1 MNHEY and CDR2 SMNVEV (reference sequence). The CDR3 sequence: CASSLGTGKETQYF. The CDR3 nucleotides are TGTGCCAGCAGCCTCGGGACAGGGAAAGAGACCCAGTACTTC.

The chain joins TRBV28 to TRBJ2-1; 9 bases line up with TRBD2. Germline V gene lookup returns CDR1 MDHEN and CDR2 SYDVKM. The CDR3 extends over 13 amino acids. V trimming: 5 bases; J trimming: 9 bases; junction bases outside the gene matches: 5. In nucleotides, the CDR3 is TGTGCCAGCAGTCCGGGACTAGCATTTGAGCAGTTCTTC. Protein product: CASSPGLAFEQFF.

The genes are TRBV19 and TRBJ1-2; the D gene is possibly TRBD1 (6 bases). The CDR3 has 14 residues. Germline-derived CDR1 and CDR2 are LNHDA and SQIVND (reference sequence). Between the trimmed V and J ends, which lost 5 bases and 8 bases, there was a span of 18 bases. The CDR3 DNA is TGTGCCAGTAGTGCCGGGACAACGAGGAGAGGCTACACCTTC. Protein product: CASSAGTTRRGYTF.

The chain has TRBV5-6 and TRBJ2-7; TRBD2 might be the D (6 bases). The V gene's germline CDR1 is SGHDT and CDR2 YYEEEE. V was cut by 4 bases and J by 3 bases, with 14 bases left in between. The length of the CDR3 is 14 residues. The CDR3 nucleotides are TGTGCCAGCAGCGCCCTGGGACTCCGCTACGAGCAGTACTTC. Translating it yields CASSALGLRYEQYF.

This clone was detected only once. V gene TRBV7-6 combines with J gene TRBJ1-5; D is possibly TRBD1 (6 bases). CDR1 is SGHVS and CDR2 is FNYEAQ in the germline V gene. The V and J ends lost 5 bases and 5 bases respectively, with 13 bases between them. CDR3 size: 14 residues. The CDR3 region is CASSPQGIYQPQHF. CDR3 DNA: TGTGCCAGCAGCCCCCAGGGGATTTATCAGCCCCAGCATTTT. The variable domain in full, completed from reference TRBV7-6 and TRBJ1-5, reads GAGVSQSPRYKVTKRGQDVALRCDPISGHVSLYWYRQALGQGPEFLTYFNYEAQQDKSGLPNDRFSAERPEGSISTLTIQRTEQRDSAMYRCASSPQGIYQPQHFGDGTRLSIL.

The genes are TRBV10-1 and TRBJ2-1, with D perhaps TRBD2 (6 bases). Trimming removed 3 bases from V and 4 bases from J, with 13 bases in between. There are 15 residues in the CDR3. CDR1 is WNHNN, CDR2 SYGVQD, per germline (reference sequence). This chain's CDR3 is CASSDPGLKYNEQFF. CDR3 coding DNA: TGCGCCAGCAGTGACCCGGGACTCAAATACAATGAGCAGTTCTTC.

This chain uses TRBV5-1 with TRBJ1-2, with D unresolved. The CDR3 is made up of 14 amino acids. In germline, CDR1 is SGHRS, CDR2 YFSETQ. V was pared by 0 bases and J by 4 bases, with 10 bases between. In DNA, the CDR3 is TGCGCCAGCAGCTTGGATGCGGGAAGCTATGGCTACACCTTC. Its protein is CASSLDAGSYGYTF.

The V gene is TRBV20-1, the J gene TRBJ2-7; no clear D gene. The CDR3 runs to 10 residues. Looked up from germline, CDR1 is DFQATT and CDR2 is SNEGSKA (reference sequence). Trimming removed 6 bases from V and 5 bases from J, with 8 bases in between. CDR3 region: CSAGWNEQYF. The CDR3 DNA reads TGCAGTGCGGGGTGGAACGAGCAGTACTTC.

This clone was detected only once. This chain's CDR3 is CASSQEPWGTRVDEQYF. Written as DNA, the CDR3 is TGCGCCAGCAGCCAAGAACCGTGGGGGACTAGAGTTGACGAGCAGTACTTC. The chain recombines TRBV4-1 with TRBJ2-7, with TRBD2 matching over 8 bases. Germline values: CDR1 MGHRA, CDR2 YSYEKL. The CDR3 spans 17 residues. Unmatched junction bases numbered 12, after V lost 0 bases and J lost 5 bases.

V and J are TRBV19 and TRBJ2-5; no reliable D call. Trimming pared 0 bases from V and 5 bases from J, leaving 13 bases between. Looked up from germline, CDR1 is LNHDA and CDR2 is SQIVND (reference sequence). This CDR3 spans 15 amino acids. DNA of the CDR3: TGTGCCAGTAGTATAGATTATCGCAACATGGAGACCCAGTACTTC. Translating gives CASSIDYRNMETQYF.

The chain uses TRBV9 and TRBJ2-1; D is undetermined. The germline gives CDR1 SGDLS, CDR2 YYNGEE. Trimming stripped 7 bases from V and 5 bases from J, with 7 bases between. The CDR3 consists of 11 residues. CDR3 residues: CASGPHNEQFF. The CDR3, as DNA: TGTGCCAGCGGCCCGCACAATGAGCAGTTCTTC. Filled out from reference TRBV9 and TRBJ2-1, the complete variable domain reads DSGVTQTPKHLITATGQRVTLRCSPRSGDLSVYWYQQSLDQGLQFLIQYYNGEERAKGNILERFSAQQFPDLHSELNLSSLELGDSALYFCASGPHNEQFFGPGTRLTVL.

CDR3 sequence: CASSLGLGATGELFF. Here the CDR3 DNA reads TGTGCCAGCAGCTTGGGGTTGGGGGCAACCGGGGAGCTGTTTTTT. The chain couples TRBV5-6 to TRBJ2-2, with D possibly matching TRBD1 (6 bases). The CDR3 contains 15 residues. V lost 0 bases to trimming and J lost 5 bases, with 11 bases between them. The germline V gene has CDR1 SGHDT and CDR2 YYEEEE.

This rearrangement joins TRBV21-1 to TRBJ1-4; no DNA check was done on the table's D call, TRBD1. TRBV21-1 is given as a pseudogene. CDR3 length equals 18 residues. This chain's CDR3 is CASSKGSPGGETNEKLFF. The CDR3 DNA reads as TGTGCCAGCAGCAAAGGGTCGCCAGGGGGTGAGACTAATGAAAAACTGTTTTTT.

This clone was counted a few times. The chain joins TRBV4-2 to TRBJ2-6; D may match TRBD1 or TRBD2 (5 bases each). Germline V lookup: CDR1 LGHNA, CDR2 YNFKEQ. V shed 4 bases and J shed 0 bases, with 10 bases lying between them. The CDR3 runs 16 residues. In DNA form, the CDR3 reads TGTGCCAGCAGCCTATCCGGGGCCTCTGGGGCCAACGTCCTGACTTTC. Protein sequence: CASSLSGASGANVLTF.

This rearrangement joins TRBV28 to TRBJ1-3; tentative D call: TRBD1 (6 bases). V was trimmed by 8 bases and J by 0 bases, leaving 14 bases between them. The CDR3 length is 15 residues. Germline CDR1 MDHEN, CDR2 SYDVKM. The DNA for the CDR3 is TGTGCCAGCGTTAAACAGGGACACTCTGGAAACACCATATATTTT. As protein: CASVKQGHSGNTIYF.

The chain links TRBV5-4 to TRBJ1-2; D remains ambiguous. V lost 0 bases, J lost 0 bases, and 9 bases lay in between. Germline V gives CDR1 SGHNT, CDR2 YYREEE (reference sequence). The CDR3 totals 15 residues. CDR3: CASSLGRLANYGYTF. The CDR3 coding sequence is TGTGCCAGCAGCTTGGGCCGTCTAGCTAACTATGGCTACACCTTC.

Turning to this clone: The junction departs from the called germline gene at one end, perhaps through a read error. The chain has TRBV7-9 and TRBJ2-1, with 13 bases aligning to TRBD2. The V gene's germline CDR1 is SEHNR and CDR2 FQNEAQ (reference sequence). CDR3 length: 13 amino acids. The CDR3 nucleotides are TGTGCCAGCAGCTCTCAACTAGCGGGAGGGAAGGTCTTC. Translating it yields CASSSQLAGGKVF.

V usage is TRBV30 and J usage is TRBJ1-2; D gene uncertain. Germline CDR1 reads GTSNPN; CDR2 reads SVGIG (reference sequence). Trimming took 1 base from V and 1 from J, leaving 4 bases between them. The CDR3 sequence is 12 residues long. The CDR3 loop is CAWSEGNYGYTF. CDR3 DNA: TGTGCCTGGAGTGAGGGTAACTATGGCTACACCTTC.

This clone is a singleton in its sample. This rearrangement joins TRBV6-5 to TRBJ2-3; 13 positions match TRBD2. The CDR3 spans 15 residues. The germline V gene has CDR1 MNHEY and CDR2 SVGAGI. Trimming took 10 bases from V and 4 from J; bases not matched to a gene: 8. CDR3 region: CATRGGLAGSDTQYF. The CDR3 DNA follows: TGTGCCACCCGGGGGGGACTAGCGGGATCAGATACGCAGTATTTT.

This clone showed up just once. The rearrangement links TRBV4-1 to TRBJ2-1, with D possibly TRBD2 on 7 matching bases. This CDR3 has 15 residues. From germline, CDR1 is MGHRA and CDR2 YSYEKL. Trimming left V 3 bases short and J 7 bases short, with 16 bases between. Written as DNA, the CDR3 is TGCGCCAGCAGCCACCGAGGGGGGGCTCGGAATGAGCAGTTCTTC. Translation gives CASSHRGGARNEQFF.

This chain connects TRBV5-1 to TRBJ1-6, with 7 bases lining up with TRBD1. This CDR3 comprises 14 residues. V gave up 2 bases and J gave up 8 bases; unmatched junction bases: 4. CDR1 and CDR2 (germline): SGHRS, YFSETQ. The CDR3 nucleotides read TGCGCCAGCAGCTTTGGACAGGATTATTCACCCCTCCACTTT. Its protein is CASSFGQDYSPLHF. Based on the CDR3 plus reference TRBV5-1 and TRBJ1-6, the full variable domain is KAGVTQTPRYLIKTRGQQVTLSCSPISGHRSVSWYQQTPGQGLQFLFEYFSETQRNKGNFPGRFSGRQFSNSRSEMNVSTLELGDSALYLCASSFGQDYSPLHFGNGTRLTVT.

The CDR3 protein is CSVRTGIHEKLFF. The CDR3 DNA follows: TGCAGCGTCCGAACAGGGATCCATGAAAAACTGTTTTTT. The chain has TRBV29-1 and TRBJ1-4; a possible D gene is TRBD1 (6 bases). Germline loops: CDR1 SQVTM, CDR2 ANQGSEA. V lost 6 bases to trimming and J lost 6 bases, with 14 bases between them. The CDR3 runs 13 residues.

This sequence joins TRBV7-6 and TRBJ1-1; the D gene is possibly TRBD1 (6 bases). Trimming stripped 8 bases from V and 4 bases from J, with 8 bases between. Germline CDR1 and CDR2: SGHVS and FNYEAQ. The CDR3 has 11 amino acids. CDR3 DNA sequence: TGTGCCAGCGTAGGGGGCACTGAAGCTTTCTTT. Translation: CASVGGTEAFF.